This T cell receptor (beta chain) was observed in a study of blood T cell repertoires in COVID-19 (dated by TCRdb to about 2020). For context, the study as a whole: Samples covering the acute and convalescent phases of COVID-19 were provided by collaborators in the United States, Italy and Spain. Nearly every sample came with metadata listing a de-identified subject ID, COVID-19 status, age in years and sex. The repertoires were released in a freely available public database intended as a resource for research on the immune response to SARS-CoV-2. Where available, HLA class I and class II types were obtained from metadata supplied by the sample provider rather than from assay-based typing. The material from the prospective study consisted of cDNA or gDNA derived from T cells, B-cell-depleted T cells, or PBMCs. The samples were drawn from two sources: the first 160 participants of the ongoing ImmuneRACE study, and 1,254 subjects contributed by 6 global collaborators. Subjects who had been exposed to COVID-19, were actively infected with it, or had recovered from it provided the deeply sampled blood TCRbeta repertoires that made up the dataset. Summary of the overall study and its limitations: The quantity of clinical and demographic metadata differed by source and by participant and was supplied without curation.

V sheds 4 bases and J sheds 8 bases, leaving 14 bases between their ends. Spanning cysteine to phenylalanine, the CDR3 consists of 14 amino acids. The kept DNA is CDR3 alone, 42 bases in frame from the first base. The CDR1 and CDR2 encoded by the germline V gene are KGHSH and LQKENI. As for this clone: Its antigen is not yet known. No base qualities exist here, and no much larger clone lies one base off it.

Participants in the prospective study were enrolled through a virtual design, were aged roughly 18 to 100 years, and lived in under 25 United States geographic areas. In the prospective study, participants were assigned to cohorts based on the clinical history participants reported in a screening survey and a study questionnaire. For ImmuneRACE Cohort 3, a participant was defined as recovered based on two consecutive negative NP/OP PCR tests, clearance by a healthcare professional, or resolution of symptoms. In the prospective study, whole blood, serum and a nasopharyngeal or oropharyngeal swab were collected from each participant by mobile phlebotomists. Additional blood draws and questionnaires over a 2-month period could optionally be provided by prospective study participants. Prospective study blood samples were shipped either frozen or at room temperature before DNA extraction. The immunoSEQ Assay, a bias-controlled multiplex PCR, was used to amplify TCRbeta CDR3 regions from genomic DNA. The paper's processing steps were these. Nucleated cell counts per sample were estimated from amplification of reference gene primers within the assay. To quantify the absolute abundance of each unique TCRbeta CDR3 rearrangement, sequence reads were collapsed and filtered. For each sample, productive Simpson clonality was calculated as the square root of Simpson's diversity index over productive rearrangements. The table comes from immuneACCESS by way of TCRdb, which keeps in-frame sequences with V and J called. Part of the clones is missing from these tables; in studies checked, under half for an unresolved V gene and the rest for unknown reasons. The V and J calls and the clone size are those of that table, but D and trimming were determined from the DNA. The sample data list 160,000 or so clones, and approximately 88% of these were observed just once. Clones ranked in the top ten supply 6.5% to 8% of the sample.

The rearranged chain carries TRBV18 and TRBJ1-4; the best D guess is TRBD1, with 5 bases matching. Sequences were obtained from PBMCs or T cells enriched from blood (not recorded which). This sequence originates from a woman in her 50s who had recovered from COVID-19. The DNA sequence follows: TGTGCCAGCTCACGTGACAGCCTCCCCGAAAAACTGTTTTTT. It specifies CASSRDSLPEKLFF.